This TCR beta chain was observed in a study of T cells in Graves' hyperthyroidism and ophthalmopathy. Amplification of TCR beta CDR3 regions was performed using RNA transcripts as template. When the TCR CDR3 underwent first-round RT-PCR, the HTBI primer set was used. TCRdb itself ran the multiplex PCR reads through MiXCR, one entry per CDR3 protein. Found here are 450,000 to 650,000 distinct CDR3 sequences, roughly 20% of them singletons; the top ten hold more than 20%. Germline loops: CDR1 DFQATT, CDR2 SNEGSKA (reference sequence). The CDR3 covers 13 residues. With 3 bases clipped from V and 5 bases from J, the junction kept 2 bases outside the gene matches. Newly diagnosed hyperthyroidism patients aged 18 to 65 years had disease lasting under 2 months. PBMCs were sourced from around 10 ml fresh peripheral blood. This clonotype was detected many times. Antigen unknown. General study points: Ophthalmopathy was distinguished from stable hyperthyroidism by 13 V-J signatures. Blood also contained most expanded thyroid clonotypes above 0.001.

The receptor was isolated from a young man with Graves' hyperthyroidism. The source material was blood. V and J are TRBV20-1 and TRBJ1-1, with TRBD1 identical over 11 bases. The CDR3 DNA sequence: TGCAGTGCTAGGGGACAGGGGGTAACTGAAGCTTTCTTT. The encoded protein is CSARGQGVTEAFF.